Detailed here is one T cell receptor beta chain. Measured with immunoSEQ multiplex PCR; TCRdb has only the in-frame clones, and not every one. The sample lists 90,000 to 100,000 clones; about 95% were seen once. The sample belongs to a study of technical replicates of blood from a handful of donors. Germline CDR1 is SGDLS and CDR2 is YYNGEE. The V and J ends lost 0 bases and 3 bases respectively, with 21 bases between them. The CDR3 sequence is 19 residues long. This sequence joins TRBV9 and TRBJ1-4; D is undetermined. This TCR came from a human donor in good health. The sample comprised T cells isolated from PBMCs. The CDR3 DNA reads as TGTGCCAGCAGCGTAGGAGGGCAGCTAGGTTATTCAGCTAATGAAAAACTGTTTTTT. This translates into CASSVGGQLGYSANEKLFF.